A single sample gave rise to the 2 T cell receptor beta chains below, sequenced in a study of T-cell reconstitution after alpha-beta-depleted transplantation in children. The TCRbeta library was prepared with unique molecular identifiers. TCRdb fed the PCR reads into MiXCR, producing one record per CDR3 protein. Of 250,000 or so distinct CDR3 sequences listed, 20% to 30% are singletons. The sample was PBMCs, mostly from graft donor cells, taken 360 days after TCRalphabeta/CD19-depleted stem cell transplant. Receptor source: a female patient younger than 10 who had a stem cell transplant for congenital amegakaryocytic thrombocytopenia, so the T cells may come from the graft donor.

The chain employs TRBV20-1 and TRBJ2-3, with 8 nucleotides matching TRBD2. This CDR3 is built from 15 residues. Trimming cost V 4 bases and J 2 bases; bases outside gene matches: 8. Germline V gene sequence: CDR1 DFQATT, CDR2 SNEGSKA (reference sequence). The CDR3 nucleotides are TGCAGTGCTATCCCATTAGCGGGAAACACAGATACGCAGTATTTT. As protein: CSAIPLAGNTDTQYF.

This clonotype was counted only a few times. This chain connects TRBV3-1 to TRBJ2-3, with D possibly being TRBD2 (5 bases). Trimming removed 2 bases at V and 6 bases at J, with 15 bases between. From germline, CDR1 is LGHDT and CDR2 YNNKEL (reference sequence). This CDR3 comprises 15 residues. CDR3 coding DNA: TGTGCCAGCAGCCAAATTCTGCTAGCCCCCGATACGCAGTATTTT. Translating it yields CASSQILLAPDTQYF.